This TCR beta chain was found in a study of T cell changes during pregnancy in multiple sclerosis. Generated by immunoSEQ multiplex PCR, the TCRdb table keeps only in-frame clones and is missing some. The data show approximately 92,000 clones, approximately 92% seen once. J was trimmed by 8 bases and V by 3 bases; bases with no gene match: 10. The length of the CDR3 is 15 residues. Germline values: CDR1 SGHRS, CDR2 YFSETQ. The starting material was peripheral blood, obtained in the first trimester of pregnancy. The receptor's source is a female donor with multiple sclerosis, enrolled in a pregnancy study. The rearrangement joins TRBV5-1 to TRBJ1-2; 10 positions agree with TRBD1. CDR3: CASSWGQGTSAGYTF. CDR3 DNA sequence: TGCGCCAGCAGCTGGGGACAGGGGACGAGCGCGGGCTACACCTTC.